This section outlines one T cell receptor (beta chain) sequence together with its context. This entry belongs to a study of cytomegalovirus exposure and HLA in healthy donors. From germline, CDR1 is SGDLS and CDR2 YYNGEE. This CDR3 contains 13 residues. The ends lost 3 bases at V and 12 bases at J; junction bases unmatched: 5. 13 Jbeta primers and 60 Vbeta primers were used for the PCR. TCRdb's copy holds only in-frame clones and misses some; the assay was immunoSEQ multiplex PCR. This table lists around 140,000 clones. The sample comprised PBMCs. The chain combines TRBV9 with TRBJ2-3; the match to TRBD2 covers 12 bases. The receptor was isolated from a woman aged 40 to 55 in good health and CMV-seronegative. The CDR3 protein is CASSGPSGGVQYF. CDR3 nucleotide sequence: TGTGCCAGCAGCGGCCCTAGCGGGGGGGTCCAGTATTTT.